This T cell receptor beta chain was observed in a study of PD-1 blockade in classical Hodgkin lymphoma. The study's findings and limits: Repertoire difference causes, possibly disease activity or prior therapy, remain undefined. When set against healthy donors, newly diagnosed patients were reported to show lower baseline TCR diversity.

The time point was: newly diagnosed, previously untreated cHL patient sample. PBMCs from patients with newly diagnosed, untreated classical Hodgkin lymphoma served as a comparison group for the relapsed/refractory trial patients. Trimming cost V 4 bases and J 1 base; bases outside gene matches: 7. Germline assignment: CDR1 SGHRS and CDR2 YFSETQ. The CDR3 extends over 16 amino acids. Clones were sequenced by immunoSEQ multiplex PCR, and TCRdb holds only the in-frame ones, with some missing. The repertoire holds roughly 34,000 clones, with 85% to 95% as singletons. This clone has just one count. Its antigen remains unidentified.

The receptor comes from a human donor with classical Hodgkin lymphoma. The chain has TRBV5-1 and TRBJ1-4, with 7 bases identical to TRBD1. Sequenced material: peripheral blood mononuclear cells (PBMCs). In DNA form, the CDR3 reads TGCGCCAGCAGCGGGACAGCCGACATAACTAATGAAAAACTGTTTTTT. Translated, it gives CASSGTADITNEKLFF.